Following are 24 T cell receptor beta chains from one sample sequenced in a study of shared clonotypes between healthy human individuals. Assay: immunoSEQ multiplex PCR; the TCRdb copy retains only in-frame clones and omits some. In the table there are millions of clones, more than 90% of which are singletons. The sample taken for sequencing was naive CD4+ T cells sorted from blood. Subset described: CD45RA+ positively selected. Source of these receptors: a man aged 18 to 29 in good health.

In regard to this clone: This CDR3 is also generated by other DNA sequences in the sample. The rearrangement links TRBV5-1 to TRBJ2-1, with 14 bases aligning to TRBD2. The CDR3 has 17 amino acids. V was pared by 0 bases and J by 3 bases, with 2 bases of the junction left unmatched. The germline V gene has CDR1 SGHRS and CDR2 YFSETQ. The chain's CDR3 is CASSLEGTSGGYNEQFF. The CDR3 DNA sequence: TGCGCCAGCAGCTTGGAGGGGACTAGCGGGGGCTACAATGAGCAGTTCTTC.

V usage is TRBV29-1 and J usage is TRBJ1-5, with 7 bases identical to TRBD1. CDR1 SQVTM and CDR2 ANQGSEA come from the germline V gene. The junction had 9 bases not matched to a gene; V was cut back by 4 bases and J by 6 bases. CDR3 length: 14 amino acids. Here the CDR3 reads CSVAGAGGVQPQHF. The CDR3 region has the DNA TGCAGCGTTGCTGGGGCAGGGGGGGTTCAGCCCCAGCATTTT.

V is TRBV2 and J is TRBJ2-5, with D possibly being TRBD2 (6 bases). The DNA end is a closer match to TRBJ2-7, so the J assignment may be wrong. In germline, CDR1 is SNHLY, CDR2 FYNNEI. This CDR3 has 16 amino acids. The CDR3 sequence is CASSEVGGLTGYEQYF. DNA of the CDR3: TGTGCCAGCAGTGAAGTTGGAGGGTTAACGGGTTACGAGCAGTACTTC.

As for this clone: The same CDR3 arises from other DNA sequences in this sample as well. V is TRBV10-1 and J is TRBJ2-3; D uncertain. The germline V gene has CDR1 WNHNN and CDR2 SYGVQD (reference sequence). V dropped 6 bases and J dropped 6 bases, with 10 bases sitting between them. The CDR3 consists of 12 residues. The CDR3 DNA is TGCGCCAGCAGCCCTGGTGGGGATACGCAGTATTTT. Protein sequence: CASSPGGDTQYF.

The CDR3 DNA reads as TGTGCCAGCAGCTTAGGCGGGTGGTTGGTAAGCTCCTACGAGCAGTACTTC. Its translation: CASSLGGWLVSSYEQYF. The J gene is TRBJ2-7, the V gene TRBV13; D call uncertain. This CDR3 region has 17 residues. V dropped 0 bases and J dropped 0 bases, with 15 bases sitting between them. CDR1 and CDR2 from the germline V gene are PRHDT and FYEKMQ (reference sequence).

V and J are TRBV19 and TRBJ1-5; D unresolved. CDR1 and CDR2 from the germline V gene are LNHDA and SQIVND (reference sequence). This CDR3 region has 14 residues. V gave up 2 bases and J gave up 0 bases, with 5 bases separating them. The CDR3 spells CASSIQVSNQPQHF. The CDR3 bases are TGTGCCAGTAGTATACAGGTTAGCAATCAGCCCCAGCATTTT.

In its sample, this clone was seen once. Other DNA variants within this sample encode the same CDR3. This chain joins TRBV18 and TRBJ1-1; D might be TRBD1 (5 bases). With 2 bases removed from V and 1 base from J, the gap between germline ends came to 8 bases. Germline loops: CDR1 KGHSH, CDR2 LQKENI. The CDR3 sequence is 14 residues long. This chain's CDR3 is CASSPGASNTEAFF. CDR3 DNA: TGTGCCAGCTCACCAGGGGCCTCGAACACTGAAGCTTTCTTT.

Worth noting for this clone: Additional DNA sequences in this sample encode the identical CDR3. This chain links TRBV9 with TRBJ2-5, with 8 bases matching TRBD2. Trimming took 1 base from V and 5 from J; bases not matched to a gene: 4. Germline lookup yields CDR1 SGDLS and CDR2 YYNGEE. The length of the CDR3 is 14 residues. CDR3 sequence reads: CASSVSGGWETQYF. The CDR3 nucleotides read TGTGCCAGCAGCGTAAGCGGGGGTTGGGAGACCCAGTACTTC.

The CDR3: CASRQGREQFF. CDR3 DNA sequence: TGTGCCAGCAGACAGGGGCGTGAGCAGTTCTTC. The chain combines TRBV2 with TRBJ2-1; TRBD1 aligns across 7 bases. The CDR3 runs to 11 residues. Germline V gene data show CDR1 as SNHLY and CDR2 as FYNNEI. V lost 6 bases and J lost 9; bases outside the gene matches: 2.

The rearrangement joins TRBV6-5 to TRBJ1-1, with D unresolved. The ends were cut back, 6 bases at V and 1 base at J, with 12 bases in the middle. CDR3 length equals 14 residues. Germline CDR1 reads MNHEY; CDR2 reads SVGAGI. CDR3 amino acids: CASSQGRKNTEAFF. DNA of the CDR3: TGTGCCAGCAGCCAAGGACGGAAGAACACTGAAGCTTTCTTT.

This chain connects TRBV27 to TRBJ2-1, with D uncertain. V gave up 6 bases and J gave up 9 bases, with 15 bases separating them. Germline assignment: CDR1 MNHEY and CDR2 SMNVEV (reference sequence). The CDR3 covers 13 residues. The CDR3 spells CASRALHSSEQFF. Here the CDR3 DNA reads TGTGCCAGCAGGGCTCTCCACTCCAGTGAGCAGTTCTTC.

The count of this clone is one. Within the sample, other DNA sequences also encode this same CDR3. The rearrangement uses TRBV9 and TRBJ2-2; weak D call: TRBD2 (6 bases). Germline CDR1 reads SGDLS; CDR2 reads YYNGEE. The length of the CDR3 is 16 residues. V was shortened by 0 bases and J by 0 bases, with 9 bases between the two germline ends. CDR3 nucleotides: TGTGCCAGCAGCGTAGCTGGCGGGGCGAACACCGGGGAGCTGTTTTTT. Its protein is CASSVAGGANTGELFF.

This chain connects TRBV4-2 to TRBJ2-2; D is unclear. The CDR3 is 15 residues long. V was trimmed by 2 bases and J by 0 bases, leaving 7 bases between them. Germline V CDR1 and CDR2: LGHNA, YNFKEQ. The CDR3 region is CASSQLDTNTGELFF. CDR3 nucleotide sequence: TGTGCCAGCAGCCAACTTGACACGAACACCGGGGAGCTGTTTTTT.

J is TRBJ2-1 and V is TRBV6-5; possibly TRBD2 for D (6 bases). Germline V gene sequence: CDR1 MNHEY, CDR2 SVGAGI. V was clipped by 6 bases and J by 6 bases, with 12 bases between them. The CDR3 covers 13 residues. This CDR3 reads CASSRGLSNEQFF. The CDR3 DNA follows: TGTGCCAGCAGCCGAGGACTATCCAATGAGCAGTTCTTC.

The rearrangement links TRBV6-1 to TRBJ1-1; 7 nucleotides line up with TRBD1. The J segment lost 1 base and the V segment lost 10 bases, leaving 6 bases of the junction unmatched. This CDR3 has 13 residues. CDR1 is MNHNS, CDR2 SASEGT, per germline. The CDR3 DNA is TGTGCCATCAGGGACAGCGGGAACACTGAAGCTTTCTTT. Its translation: CAIRDSGNTEAFF.

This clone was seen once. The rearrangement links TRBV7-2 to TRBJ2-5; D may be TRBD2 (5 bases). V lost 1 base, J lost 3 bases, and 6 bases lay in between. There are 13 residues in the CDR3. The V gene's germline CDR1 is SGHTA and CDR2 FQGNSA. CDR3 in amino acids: CASSLGAEETQYF. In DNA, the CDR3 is TGTGCCAGCAGCTTAGGAGCGGAAGAGACCCAGTACTTC.

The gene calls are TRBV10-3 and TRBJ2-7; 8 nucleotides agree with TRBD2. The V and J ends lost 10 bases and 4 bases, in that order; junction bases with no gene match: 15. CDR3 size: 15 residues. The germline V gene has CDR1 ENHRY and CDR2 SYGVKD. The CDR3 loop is CATSRAGVNSYEQYF. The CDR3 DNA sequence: TGTGCCACCTCAAGAGCGGGAGTTAATAGTTACGAGCAGTACTTC.

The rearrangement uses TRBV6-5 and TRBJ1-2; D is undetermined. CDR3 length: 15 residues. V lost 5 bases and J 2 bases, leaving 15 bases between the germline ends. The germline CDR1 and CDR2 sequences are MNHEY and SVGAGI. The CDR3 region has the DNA TGTGCCAGCAGTCCCCTTGATTGGCAAAACTATGGCTACACCTTC. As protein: CASSPLDWQNYGYTF.

The CDR3 DNA reads TGTGCCAGCAGTTCCTCCGGGACTAGCGGGGCCACAGATACGCAGTATTTT. It translates to CASSSSGTSGATDTQYF. This rearrangement joins TRBV2 to TRBJ2-3; 13 bases agree with TRBD2. After removal of 5 bases from V and 2 bases from J, the junction contained 7 bases not matched to a gene. This CDR3 is built from 17 residues. Per the germline V gene, CDR1 is SNHLY and CDR2 is FYNNEI.

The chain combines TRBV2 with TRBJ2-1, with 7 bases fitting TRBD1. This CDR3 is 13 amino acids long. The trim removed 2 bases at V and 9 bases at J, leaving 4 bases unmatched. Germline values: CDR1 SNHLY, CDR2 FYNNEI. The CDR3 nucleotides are TGTGCCAGCAGTGAACCTAGACAGGGTGAGCAGTTCTTC. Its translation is CASSEPRQGEQFF.

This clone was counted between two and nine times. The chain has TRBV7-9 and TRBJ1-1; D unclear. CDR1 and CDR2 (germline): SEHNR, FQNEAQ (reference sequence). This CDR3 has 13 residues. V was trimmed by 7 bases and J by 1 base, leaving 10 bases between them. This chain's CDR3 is CASTPRENTEAFF. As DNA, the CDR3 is TGTGCCAGCACCCCGAGGGAGAACACTGAAGCTTTCTTT.

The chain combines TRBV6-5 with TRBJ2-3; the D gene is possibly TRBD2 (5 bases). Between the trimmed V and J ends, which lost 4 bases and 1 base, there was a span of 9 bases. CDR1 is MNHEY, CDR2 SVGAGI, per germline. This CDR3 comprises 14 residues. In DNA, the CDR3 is TGTGCCAGCAGTTCGGGGTCCCGCACAGATACGCAGTATTTT. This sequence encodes CASSSGSRTDTQYF.

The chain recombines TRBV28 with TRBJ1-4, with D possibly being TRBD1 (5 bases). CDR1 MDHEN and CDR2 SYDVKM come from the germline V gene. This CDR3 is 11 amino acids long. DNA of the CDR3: TGTGGTGGGGGAAATAATGAAAAACTGTTTTTT. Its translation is CGGGNNEKLFF.

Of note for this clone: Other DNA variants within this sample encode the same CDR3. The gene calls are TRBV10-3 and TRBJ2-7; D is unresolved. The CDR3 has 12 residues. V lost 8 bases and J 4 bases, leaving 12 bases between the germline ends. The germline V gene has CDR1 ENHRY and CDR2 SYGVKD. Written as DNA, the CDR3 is TGTGCCATCGGGCAGGATCCTTACGAGCAGTACTTC. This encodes CAIGQDPYEQYF.